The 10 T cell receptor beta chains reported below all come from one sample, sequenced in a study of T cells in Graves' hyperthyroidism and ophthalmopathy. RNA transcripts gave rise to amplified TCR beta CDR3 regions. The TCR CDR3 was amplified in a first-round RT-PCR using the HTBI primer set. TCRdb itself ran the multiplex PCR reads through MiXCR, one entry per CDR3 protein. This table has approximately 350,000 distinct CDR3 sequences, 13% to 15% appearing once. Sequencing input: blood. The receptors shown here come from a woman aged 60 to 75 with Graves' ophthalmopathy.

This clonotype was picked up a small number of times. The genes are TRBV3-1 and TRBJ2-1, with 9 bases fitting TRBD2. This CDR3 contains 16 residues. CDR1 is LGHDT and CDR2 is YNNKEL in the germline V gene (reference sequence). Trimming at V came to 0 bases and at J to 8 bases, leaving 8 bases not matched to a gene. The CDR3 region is CASSQEVLAGMDEQFF. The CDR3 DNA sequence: TGTGCCAGCAGCCAAGAGGTCCTAGCGGGAATGGATGAGCAGTTCTTC.

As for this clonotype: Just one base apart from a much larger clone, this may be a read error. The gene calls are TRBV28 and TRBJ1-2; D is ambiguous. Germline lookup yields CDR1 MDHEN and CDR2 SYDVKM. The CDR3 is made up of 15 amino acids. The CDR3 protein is CASVPGERLYYGCTF. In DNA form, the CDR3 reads TGTGCCAGCGTACCGGGAGAGAGGCTTTACTATGGCTGCACCTTC.

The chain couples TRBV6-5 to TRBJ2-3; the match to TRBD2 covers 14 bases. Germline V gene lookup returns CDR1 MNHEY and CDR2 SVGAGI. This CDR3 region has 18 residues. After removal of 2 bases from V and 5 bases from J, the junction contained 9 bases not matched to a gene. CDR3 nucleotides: TGTGCCAGCAGTTACCGATGGGGACTAGCGGGAGAGGGAGATACGCAGTATTTT. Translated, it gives CASSYRWGLAGEGDTQYF.

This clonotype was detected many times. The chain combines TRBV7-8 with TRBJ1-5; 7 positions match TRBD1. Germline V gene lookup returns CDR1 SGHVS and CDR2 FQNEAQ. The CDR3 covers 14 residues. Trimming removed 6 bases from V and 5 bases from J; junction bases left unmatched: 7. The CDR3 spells CASSSQGPHQPQHF. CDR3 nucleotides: TGTGCCAGCAGTTCACAGGGGCCCCATCAGCCCCAGCATTTT.

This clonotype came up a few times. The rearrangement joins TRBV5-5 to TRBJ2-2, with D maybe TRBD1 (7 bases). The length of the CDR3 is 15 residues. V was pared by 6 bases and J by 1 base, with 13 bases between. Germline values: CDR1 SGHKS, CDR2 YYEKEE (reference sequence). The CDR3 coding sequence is TGTGCCAGCAAGCGGGCAGGGGGGAACACCGGGGAGCTGTTTTTT. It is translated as CASKRAGGNTGELFF.

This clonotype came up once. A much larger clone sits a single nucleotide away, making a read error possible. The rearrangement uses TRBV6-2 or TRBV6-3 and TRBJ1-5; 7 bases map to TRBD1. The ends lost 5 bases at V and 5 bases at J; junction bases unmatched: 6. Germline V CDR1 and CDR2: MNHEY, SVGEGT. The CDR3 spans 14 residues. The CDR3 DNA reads TGTGCCAGCAGTGCCCACAGGGGCGATCAGCCCCAGCATTTT. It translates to CASSAHRGDQPQHF.

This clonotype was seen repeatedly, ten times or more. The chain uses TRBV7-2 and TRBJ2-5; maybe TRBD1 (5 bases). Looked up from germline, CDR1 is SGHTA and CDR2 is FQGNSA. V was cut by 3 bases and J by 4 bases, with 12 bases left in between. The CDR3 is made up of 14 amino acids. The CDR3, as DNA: TGTGCCAGCAGCTTGGGGCCAGCTACAGAGACCCAGTACTTC. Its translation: CASSLGPATETQYF.

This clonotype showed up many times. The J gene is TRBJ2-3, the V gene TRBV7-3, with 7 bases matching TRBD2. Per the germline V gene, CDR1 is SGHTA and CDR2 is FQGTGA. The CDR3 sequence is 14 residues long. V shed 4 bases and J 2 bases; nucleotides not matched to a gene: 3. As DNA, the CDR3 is TGTGCCAGCAGCTCAAGCGGGGACACAGATACGCAGTATTTT. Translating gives CASSSSGDTDTQYF.

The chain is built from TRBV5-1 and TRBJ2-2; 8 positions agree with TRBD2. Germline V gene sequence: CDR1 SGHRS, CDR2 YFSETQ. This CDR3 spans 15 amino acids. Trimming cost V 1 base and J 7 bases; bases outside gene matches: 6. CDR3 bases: TGCGCCAGCAGCTTGATTAGCGGGAATGTCGGGGAGCTGTTTTTT. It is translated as CASSLISGNVGELFF.

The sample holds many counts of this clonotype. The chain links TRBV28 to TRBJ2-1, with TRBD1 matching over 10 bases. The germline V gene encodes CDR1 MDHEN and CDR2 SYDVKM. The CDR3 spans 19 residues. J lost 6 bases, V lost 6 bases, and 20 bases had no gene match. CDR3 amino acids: CASSPGTGVPDGGLNEQFF. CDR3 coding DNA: TGTGCCAGCAGCCCCGGGACAGGGGTTCCGGATGGGGGTCTCAATGAGCAGTTCTTC.